A selection of T cell receptor beta chains follows, all from one sample in a study of naive and memory T cell subsets. TCRdb analysed the 5' RACE reads with MiXCR anew, one entry per CDR3 protein. The table records more than 50,000 distinct CDR3 sequences, 6.5% to 9% of them present only once. These receptors were obtained from a female donor in good health. CDR3s leave out the opening cysteine and the closing phenylalanine or tryptophan.

CDR3,J,V
ASSLVYSPLH,TRBJ1-6,TRBV7-3
ASSLVGGQETQY,TRBJ2-5,TRBV27
ASTSQKLVFYEQY,TRBJ2-7,TRBV28
SARKRVEQY,TRBJ2-7,TRBV20-1
ASSLDGAGAGYEQY,TRBJ2-7,TRBV7-2
ASSSLTTGNTEAF,TRBJ1-1,TRBV7-2
ASSHLGRYEQY,TRBJ2-7,TRBV14
ASSYSGTLYSNQPQH,TRBJ1-5,TRBV6-6
ASSTPQPGSSYGYT,TRBJ1-2,TRBV7-2
ASSSNSPATNQPQH,TRBJ1-5,TRBV18
ASSQVPGTGGPGTSGRVLF,TRBJ2-1,TRBV3-1
ASSGQGNQPQH,TRBJ1-5,TRBV12-3/TRBV12-4
ASSNTNQPQH,TRBJ1-5,TRBV13
ASSDGGAKSSGANVLT,TRBJ2-6,TRBV5-4
AWSYHGDTEAF,TRBJ1-1,TRBV30
ASKQPNRGLVGYT,TRBJ1-2,TRBV28
ASSLGEGVQPQH,TRBJ1-5,TRBV5-1
ASSYSNRGNQPQH,TRBJ1-5,TRBV6-5